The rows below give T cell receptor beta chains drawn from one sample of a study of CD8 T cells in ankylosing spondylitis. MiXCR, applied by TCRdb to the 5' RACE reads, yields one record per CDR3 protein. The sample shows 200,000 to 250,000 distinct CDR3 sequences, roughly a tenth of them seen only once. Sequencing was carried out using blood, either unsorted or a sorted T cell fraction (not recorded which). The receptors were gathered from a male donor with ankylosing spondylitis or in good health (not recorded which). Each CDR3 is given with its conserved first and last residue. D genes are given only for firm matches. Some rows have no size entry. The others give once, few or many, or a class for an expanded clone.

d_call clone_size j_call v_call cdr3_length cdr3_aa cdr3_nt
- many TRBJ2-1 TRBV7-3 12 CASSVDSHEQFF TGTGCCAGCAGCGTCGACAGCCATGAGCAGTTCTTC
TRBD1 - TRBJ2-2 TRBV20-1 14 CSARPDRDTGELFF TGCAGTGCTAGACCGGACAGGGACACCGGGGAGCTGTTTTTT
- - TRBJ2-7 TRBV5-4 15 CASSFPGGGTYEQYF TGTGCCAGCAGCTTTCCGGGGGGCGGAACCTACGAGCAGTACTTC
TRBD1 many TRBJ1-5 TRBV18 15 CASSQGQGADQPQHF TGTGCCAGCTCACAGGGACAGGGGGCAGATCAGCCCCAGCATTTT
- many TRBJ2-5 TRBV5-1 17 CASSFGTKGIYQETQYF TGCGCCAGCAGCTTTGGGACGAAAGGAATATACCAAGAGACCCAGTACTTC
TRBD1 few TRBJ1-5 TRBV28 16 CASRRKTGMGIQPQHF TGTGCCAGCAGGAGAAAGACAGGGATGGGAATTCAGCCCCAGCATTTT
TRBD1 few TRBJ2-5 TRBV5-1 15 CASGGQGAREETQYF TGCGCCAGCGGCGGACAGGGGGCGAGAGAGGAGACCCAGTACTTC
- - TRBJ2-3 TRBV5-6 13 CASRATRVDTQYF TGTGCCAGCAGAGCGACACGGGTGGATACGCAGTATTTT
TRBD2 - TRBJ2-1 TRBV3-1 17 CATTPQRGKIGYNEQFF TGTGCCACCACCCCACAGCGGGGGAAGATAGGTTACAATGAGCAGTTCTTC
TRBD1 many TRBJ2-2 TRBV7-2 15 CASSLITGDTGELFF TGTGCCAGCAGCTTAATAACAGGGGACACCGGGGAGCTGTTTTTT
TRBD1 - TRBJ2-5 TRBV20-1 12 CGLGGYQETQYF TGCGGTTTAGGGGGCTACCAAGAGACCCAGTACTTC
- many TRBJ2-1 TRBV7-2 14 CASSLDGSYNEQFF TGTGCCAGCAGCTTGGATGGGTCCTACAATGAGCAGTTCTTC
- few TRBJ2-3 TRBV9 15 CASSVALGSADTQYF TGTGCCAGCAGCGTAGCCCTCGGGTCCGCCGATACGCAGTATTTT
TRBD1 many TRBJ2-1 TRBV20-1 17 CSARPLMDRGPRGEQFF TGCAGTGCTAGACCTTTAATGGACAGGGGGCCCCGGGGTGAGCAGTTCTTC
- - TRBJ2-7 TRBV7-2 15 CASSFTEGLSYEQYF TGTGCCAGCAGCTTCACCGAAGGTCTCTCCTACGAGCAGTACTTC
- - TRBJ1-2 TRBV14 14 CASSARRVGGGYTF TGTGCCAGCAGCGCCCGGCGGGTAGGAGGTGGCTACACCTTC
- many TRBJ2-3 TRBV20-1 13 CSAPLGRTDTQYF TGCAGTGCTCCCCTGGGGCGCACAGATACGCAGTATTTT
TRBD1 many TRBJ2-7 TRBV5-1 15 CASSLRQGFSYEQYF TGCGCCAGCAGCTTGCGACAGGGATTCTCCTACGAGCAGTACTTC
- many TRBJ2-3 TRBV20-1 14 CSASWSIGTDTQYF TGCAGTGCTAGTTGGAGCATCGGCACAGATACGCAGTATTTT
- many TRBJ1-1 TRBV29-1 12 CSVGSGDTEAFF TGCAGCGTTGGTTCTGGGGACACTGAAGCTTTCTTT
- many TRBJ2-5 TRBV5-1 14 CASSLSGVRETQYF TGCGCCAGCAGCTTGTCAGGAGTAAGAGAGACCCAGTACTTC
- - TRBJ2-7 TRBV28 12 CASTAGTYEQYF TGTGCCAGCACGGCAGGGACCTACGAGCAGTACTTC
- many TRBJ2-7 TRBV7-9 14 CASSLVTGTYEQYF TGTGCCAGCAGCTTAGTAACTGGCACCTACGAGCAGTACTTC
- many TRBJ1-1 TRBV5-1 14 CASSLDVGGAPAFF TGCGCCAGCAGCTTGGATGTTGGGGGGGCCCCAGCTTTCTTT
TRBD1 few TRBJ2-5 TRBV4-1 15 CASSQKTGGRETQYF TGCGCCAGCAGCCAAAAGACAGGGGGCCGGGAGACCCAGTACTTC
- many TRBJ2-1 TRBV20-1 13 CSGLGPGHNEQFF TGCAGTGGGTTGGGGCCTGGCCACAATGAGCAGTTCTTC
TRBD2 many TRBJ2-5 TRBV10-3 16 CAISESQLAGQGTQYF TGTGCCATCAGTGAGTCTCAACTAGCGGGGCAAGGGACCCAGTACTTC
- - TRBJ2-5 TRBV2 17 CASSYTPPGAKGETQYF TGTGCCAGCAGTTATACCCCACCCGGTGCGAAGGGGGAGACCCAGTACTTC
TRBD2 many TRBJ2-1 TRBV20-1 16 CSASRPVSGGNNEQFF TGCAGTGCTAGTCGCCCAGTTAGCGGGGGGAACAATGAGCAGTTCTTC
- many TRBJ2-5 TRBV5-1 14 CASSLEGSSQTQYF TGCGCCAGCAGCTTGGAGGGCTCGAGCCAGACCCAGTACTTC
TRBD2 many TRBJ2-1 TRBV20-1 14 CSAKPGGSYNEQFF TGCAGTGCAAAACCGGGGGGCTCCTACAATGAGCAGTTCTTC
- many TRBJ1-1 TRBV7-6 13 CASSLYGDTEAFF TGTGCCAGCAGCTTATATGGGGACACTGAAGCTTTCTTT
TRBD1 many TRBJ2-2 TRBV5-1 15 CASSRTGANTGELFF TGCGCCAGCAGCCGGACAGGGGCCAACACCGGGGAGCTGTTTTTT
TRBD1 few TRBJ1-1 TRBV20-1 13 CSAADRAHTEAFF TGCAGTGCCGCGGACAGGGCCCACACTGAAGCTTTCTTT
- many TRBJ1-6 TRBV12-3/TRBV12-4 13 CASSLGLNSPLHF TGTGCCAGCAGTTTAGGCCTTAATTCACCCCTCCACTTT
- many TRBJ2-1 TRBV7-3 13 CASSLNGLNEQFF TGTGCCAGCAGCTTAAATGGGCTGAATGAGCAGTTCTTC
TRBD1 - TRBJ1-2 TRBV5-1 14 CASSPPGQGLGYTF TGCGCCAGCAGCCCCCCGGGACAGGGTCTTGGCTACACCTTC